The 23 T cell receptor beta chains below come from one sample, sequenced in a study of T cells after yellow fever vaccination. TCRdb independently ran MiXCR on the 5' RACE reads; one entry per CDR3 protein. Among more than 450,000 distinct CDR3 sequences listed, 21% were seen once. Sequenced material: PBMCs, taken less than 25 days after the first yellow fever vaccination. Source of these receptors: a young man who received the YFV17D yellow fever vaccine.

This chain uses TRBV29-1 with TRBJ2-1, with 9 bases lining up with TRBD2. This CDR3 has 13 amino acids. J lost 7 bases, V lost 1 base, and 2 bases had no gene match. Germline lookup yields CDR1 SQVTM and CDR2 ANQGSEA. This CDR3 reads CSVEGLAVNEQFF. The CDR3 DNA reads TGCAGCGTTGAAGGACTAGCGGTTAATGAGCAGTTCTTC.

This clonotype has only a few counts. The chain links TRBV4-3 to TRBJ2-1; possibly TRBD1 for D (6 bases). V lost 2 bases and J 9 bases, leaving 23 bases between the germline ends. The CDR3 is 17 amino acids. CDR1 LGHNA and CDR2 YSLEER come from the germline V gene. CDR3 sequence (DNA): TGCGCCAGCAGCCAACGGCAAGGGGCTTACCGAGGGGGTGAGCAGTTCTTC. Translated, it gives CASSQRQGAYRGGEQFF.

The chain carries TRBV27 and TRBJ2-7, with 7 nucleotides matching TRBD1. The germline gives CDR1 MNHEY, CDR2 SMNVEV (reference sequence). The J segment lost 2 bases and the V segment lost 5 bases, leaving 12 bases of the junction unmatched. The CDR3 has 16 amino acids. For the CDR3, the DNA is TGTGCCAGCAGTACACAAGAGACAGGGTTTCCCTACGAGCAGTACTTC. This codes for CASSTQETGFPYEQYF.

This clonotype turned up a few times. The chain has TRBV5-6 and TRBJ2-7, with 7 bases identical to TRBD1. Germline V gives CDR1 SGHDT, CDR2 YYEEEE. V trimming: 0 bases; J trimming: 3 bases; junction bases outside the gene matches: 3. The CDR3 runs 14 residues. The CDR3 sequence: CASSLATGDYEQYV. As DNA, the CDR3 is TGTGCCAGCAGCTTGGCCACAGGGGACTACGAGCAGTACGTC.

The chain has TRBV19 and TRBJ1-1, with D possibly being TRBD1 (5 bases). The CDR3 runs 16 residues. V was cut by 1 base and J by 1 base, with 13 bases left in between. Germline V gene sequence: CDR1 LNHDA, CDR2 SQIVND (reference sequence). CDR3 loop: CASSIVPQRGNTEAFF. The CDR3 region has the DNA TGTGCCAGTAGTATAGTTCCCCAGAGGGGGAACACTGAAGCTTTCTTT.

The chain joins TRBV5-4 to TRBJ2-3, with D tentatively TRBD1 (5 bases). The V gene's germline CDR1 is SGHNT and CDR2 YYREEE (reference sequence). CDR3 length: 15 amino acids. V was clipped by 0 bases and J by 1 base, with 9 bases between them. The CDR3 region is CASSLAAGRTDTQYF. The CDR3 bases are TGTGCCAGCAGCTTGGCGGCAGGGCGCACAGATACGCAGTATTTT.

This chain uses TRBV19 with TRBJ2-2, with TRBD2 as a possible D gene (5 bases). This CDR3 comprises 13 residues. Trimming stripped 8 bases from V and 6 bases from J, with 13 bases between. Looked up from germline, CDR1 is LNHDA and CDR2 is SQIVND (reference sequence). The chain's CDR3 is CASSAGPAGELFF. The CDR3 DNA reads as TGTGCCAGTTCGGCGGGCCCGGCCGGGGAGCTGTTTTTT.

In this sample, this clonotype turned up a few times. The V and J genes are TRBV12-3 or TRBV12-4 and TRBJ2-1; 9 bases agree with TRBD2. This CDR3 is 20 amino acids long. The ends lost 6 bases at V and 1 base at J; junction bases unmatched: 19. The CDR3 region is CASSPSEGTSTSRSYNEQFF. DNA for the CDR3: TGTGCCAGCAGCCCTAGCGAGGGGACTAGCACATCTCGGTCCTACAATGAGCAGTTCTTC.

This clonotype was counted at least ten times. The chain is built from TRBV12-3 or TRBV12-4 and TRBJ1-1; no clear D. The CDR3 totals 13 residues. The germline V and J ends were trimmed by 3 bases and 6 bases, with 11 bases remaining between them. CDR3 protein: CASSFRLNPEAFF. The DNA for the CDR3 is TGTGCCAGCAGTTTCAGGTTGAATCCTGAAGCTTTCTTT.

This clonotype was counted ten times or more. The V and J genes are TRBV12-3 or TRBV12-4 and TRBJ2-7, with D perhaps matching TRBD1 (6 bases). The CDR3 length is 13 residues. The V and J ends lost 6 bases and 0 bases respectively, with 9 bases between them. The CDR3 nucleotides are TGTGCCAGCAGCCAGGGGAACTCCTACGAGCAGTACTTC. Its protein product is CASSQGNSYEQYF.

The chain uses TRBV6-1 and TRBJ2-3, with a tentative D call TRBD1 (6 bases). CDR3 length: 17 residues. Germline V lookup: CDR1 MNHNS, CDR2 SASEGT. V shed 5 bases and J shed 3 bases, with 21 bases lying between them. CDR3 sequence (DNA): TGTGCCAGCAGTCCCGGGACAATTATCCTGGGGACAGATACGCAGTATTTT. It codes for CASSPGTIILGTDTQYF.

In DNA form, the CDR3 reads TGTGCCAGCCGTGGCGAAGGGGGGGGGCAGTATTTT. It encodes CASRGEGGGQYF. The rearrangement links TRBV12-3 or TRBV12-4 to TRBJ2-3, with D perhaps matching TRBD2 (7 bases). Trimming removed 8 bases at V and 11 bases at J, with 17 bases between. This CDR3 region has 12 residues.

This clonotype was counted between two and nine times. The chain uses TRBV6-2 or TRBV6-3 and TRBJ2-2, with D possibly TRBD2 on 7 matching bases. The CDR3 runs to 15 residues. The germline V gene has CDR1 MNHEY and CDR2 SVGEGT. Trimming shortened V by 2 bases and J by 4 bases, and 11 bases separated the two germline ends. CDR3 nucleotides: TGTGCCAGCAGTTACGAGGGGGGGATCACCGGGGAGCTGTTTTTT. Amino acid sequence: CASSYEGGITGELFF.

The V and J genes are TRBV7-6 and TRBJ2-7, with D possibly matching TRBD1 (6 bases). This CDR3 comprises 16 residues. CDR1 and CDR2 (germline): SGHVS, FNYEAQ. The V end was cut by 5 bases, the J end by 2 bases, with 19 bases between. DNA of the CDR3: TGTGCCAGCAGCATTAATTCCGATGGGGGCGCCTACGAGCAGTACGTC. This translates into CASSINSDGGAYEQYV.

About this clonotype: A much larger clone is a single base away; this may be a read error. The J gene is TRBJ2-3, the V gene TRBV7-8, with TRBD2 identical over 10 bases. The CDR3 is 17 residues long. Looked up from germline, CDR1 is SGHVS and CDR2 is FQNEAQ. V trimming: 6 bases; J trimming: 2 bases; junction bases outside the gene matches: 11. CDR3 sequence reads: CASSRKAGGNNTDTQYF. The CDR3 DNA reads as TGTGCCAGCAGTAGAAAAGCGGGGGGGAATAACACAGATACGCAGTATTTT.

This clonotype has just a few counts. The CDR3 loop is CASSLSPEGQPQHF. The CDR3 DNA sequence: TGTGCCAGCAGTTTATCCCCCGAGGGGCAGCCCCAGCATTTT. The rearrangement uses TRBV27 and TRBJ1-5; D may be TRBD1 (5 bases). This CDR3 is 14 amino acids long. Trimming removed 0 bases from V and 7 bases from J, with 10 bases in between. The germline gives CDR1 MNHEY, CDR2 SMNVEV (reference sequence).

The CDR3 coding sequence is TGCAGTGCTCCAGGGTTTAGTGGTAATTCACCCCTCCACTTT. This gives the protein CSAPGFSGNSPLHF. V is TRBV20-1 and J is TRBJ1-6; possibly TRBD1 for D (5 bases). The germline V and J ends were trimmed by 5 bases and 6 bases, with 14 bases remaining between them. This CDR3 has 14 residues. Germline loops: CDR1 DFQATT, CDR2 SNEGSKA (reference sequence).

This clonotype has only one observation. Here the CDR3 DNA reads TGTGCCAGCAGCTCCCACAGGGCCCTCGGCACAGATACGCAGTATTTT. It yields the protein CASSSHRALGTDTQYF. The genes are TRBV3-1 and TRBJ2-3, with D perhaps TRBD1 (6 bases). There are 16 residues in the CDR3. From germline, CDR1 is LGHDT and CDR2 YNNKEL (reference sequence). Trimming removed 5 bases from V and 1 base from J, with 16 bases in between.

This clonotype was seen a handful of times. The chain links TRBV20-1 to TRBJ1-6; 10 bases map to TRBD1. The CDR3 totals 15 residues. V lost 7 bases and J lost 6; bases outside the gene matches: 9. The V gene's germline CDR1 is DFQATT and CDR2 SNEGSKA (reference sequence). The CDR3 sequence: CSVTRGDRGNSPLHF. The CDR3 nucleotides read TGCAGTGTCACCCGCGGGGACAGGGGTAATTCACCCCTCCACTTT.

The chain is built from TRBV10-3 and TRBJ2-3; D possibly corresponds to TRBD2 (6 bases). CDR3 length equals 16 residues. Trimming removed 2 bases from V and 4 bases from J, with 16 bases in between. Germline loops: CDR1 ENHRY, CDR2 SYGVKD. In DNA form, the CDR3 reads TGTGCCATCAGTGAGACTCGGGCAGGAGGGGCAGATACGCAGTATTTT. It translates to CAISETRAGGADTQYF.

A few counts support this clonotype. The chain couples TRBV6-4 to TRBJ2-4; D gene ambiguous. The CDR3 extends over 15 amino acids. Trimming stripped 2 bases from V and 0 bases from J, with 8 bases between. Germline-derived CDR1 and CDR2 are MRHNA and SNTAGT. The DNA of the CDR3 is TGTGCCAGCAGTGACCCAACGGGAGCCAAAAACATTCAGTACTTC. Amino acids: CASSDPTGAKNIQYF.

V is TRBV9 and J is TRBJ2-7, with 13 bases lining up with TRBD2. The length of the CDR3 is 20 residues. Unmatched junction bases numbered 17, after V lost 3 bases and J lost 2 bases. From germline, CDR1 is SGDLS and CDR2 YYNGEE. The DNA of the CDR3 is TGTGCCAGCAGCGAATTAACAACAACTAGCGGGGGGGCGATCCCCTACGAGCAGTACGTC. Translated: CASSELTTTSGGAIPYEQYV.

This clonotype was counted a single time. J is TRBJ2-7 and V is TRBV7-9; D is undetermined. Germline CDR1 is SEHNR and CDR2 is FQNEAQ (reference sequence). V lost 8 bases to trimming and J lost 0 bases, with 5 bases between them. CDR3 size: 11 residues. CDR3 sequence: CASGNSYEQYF. The CDR3 DNA is TGTGCCAGCGGGAACTCCTACGAGCAGTACTTC.